This TCR beta chain was retrieved from a study of T cells after yellow fever vaccination. Study at large: SMART-Seq v4 Ultra Low Input handled preparation of low-cell-number fractions. Study observations and caveats: Post-booster repertoires contained most primary-vaccination clones again (around 97% CD4, approximately 88% CD8). Bulk-population clonotypes that are abundant could appear as contaminants in FACS-sorted repertoires.

Many counts were recorded for this clonotype. What it binds is not known. 5'RACE template switching added a universal primer site and UMIs to TCR cDNA. TCRdb used MiXCR to reprocess the 5' RACE reads, holding one entry per CDR3 protein. The data hold about 230,000 distinct CDR3 sequences, with roughly 6.3% observed a single time. CDR3 length: 16 amino acids. V lost 4 bases, J lost 6 bases, and 19 bases lay in between. Germline V gene sequence: CDR1 MNHEY, CDR2 SVGEGT. The TCR comes from a man aged 30 to 45 who received the YFV17D yellow fever vaccine. Here the sequenced sample was CD4+ T cells sorted from PBMCs, taken on the day of the yellow fever booster vaccination. This chain joins TRBV6-2 or TRBV6-3 and TRBJ2-1; no firm D call. The CDR3 DNA follows: TGTGCCAGCAGTTCGCCGGGCCCTGTAATTTTCAATGAGCAGTTCTTC. Translating it yields CASSSPGPVIFNEQFF.